This T cell receptor beta chain appears in the sequencing data of a study of CD8 T cells in ankylosing spondylitis. This clonotype was counted between two and nine times. Its specificity is not known. Libraries for TCR beta were made by quantitative 5'-RACE with molecular barcodes. Each CDR3 protein is one row after TCRdb ran MiXCR on the 5' RACE reads. The repertoire includes approximately 400,000 distinct CDR3 sequences, roughly 25% of them detected once, and roughly 0.9% sits in the top ten. Overall study results and limits: Apparently characteristic of ankylosing spondylitis blood was a TCR beta motif (under ten highly homologous variants). In peripheral blood, disease-linked CD8+ clones occurred at relatively low frequencies.

V was pared by 0 bases and J by 4 bases, with 20 bases of the junction left unmatched. The CDR3 has 21 amino acids. Germline CDR1 reads MNHNS; CDR2 reads SASEGT. This clonotype was obtained from a male donor with ankylosing spondylitis. The specimen sequenced was blood, either unsorted or a sorted T cell fraction (not recorded which). The rearrangement joins TRBV6-1 to TRBJ2-1; 8 bases fit TRBD1. The CDR3 loop is CASSEAGTGRRYLNLYNEQFF. The CDR3, as DNA: TGTGCCAGCAGTGAAGCCGGGACAGGTCGACGTTACCTCAACCTTTACAATGAGCAGTTCTTC.